This T cell receptor beta chain was found in a study of radiation and T cells in renal cell carcinoma. Documented time point: blood 4 weeks post-SBRT, at nephrectomy. Regarding treatment: 15 Gy SBRT to primary tumor, nephrectomy 4 weeks later. Nephrectomy followed 15 Gy stereotactic body radiation by 4 weeks. Clear cell pathology was present in this patient's renal cell carcinoma. Libraries were prepared by immunoSEQ multiplex PCR; TCRdb keeps only in-frame clonotypes and omits some of them. The sample lists roughly 82,000 clones, roughly nine tenths occurring once. V shed 1 base and J shed 5 bases, with 11 bases lying between them. CDR1 is GTSNPN and CDR2 is SVGIG in the germline V gene (reference sequence). CDR3 size: 13 residues. In its sample, this clone was seen a few times.

The TCR was taken from a woman between 65 and 79 years old with renal cell carcinoma. This sequence joins TRBV30 and TRBJ1-1, with D possibly TRBD1 on 5 matching bases. The specimen was blood, collected from a patient whose treatment included radiotherapy and nephrectomy. CDR3 DNA sequence: TGTGCCTGGAGTGGAGGGGTCTGGACTGAAGCTTTCTTT. This translates into CAWSGGVWTEAFF. Full variable domain (missing parts from reference TRBV30 and TRBJ1-1): SQTIHQWPATLVQPVGSPLSLECTVEGTSNPNLYWYRQAAGRGLQLLFYSVGIGQISSEVPQNLSASRPQDRQFILSSKKLLLSDSGFYLCAWSGGVWTEAFFGQGTRLTVV.